Below, 2 T cell receptor beta chains from the same sample are listed, as sequenced in a study of shared clonotypes between healthy human individuals (dated by TCRdb to the early 2020s). CD8 naive samples were obtained by positive selection for CCR7 among CD45RO-negative cells, yielding a CD45RA+CCR7+ population from which TemRA cells were excluded. Libraries were built with the immunoSEQ multiplex PCR assay. What TCRdb holds here is the immuneACCESS table cut down to in-frame rearrangements. Part of the clones is not present; checked against another copy, under half of the missing clones reflect an unresolved V gene, and the others are unexplained. The sample table holds roughly 2.1 million clones, of which approximately 94% were seen once. In total, the top ten clones hold 1.7% of the sample. What was sequenced was naive CD8+ T cells from PBMCs. The intended sense of this specimen's cell subset or site label: CD45RA+CCR7+. The receptors derive from a man aged 18 to 35 in good health. Some clones in this sample may be carry-over from other donors' samples.

With respect to this clone: The same CDR3 is also encoded by other DNA sequences in this sample. This chain joins TRBV5-6 and TRBJ2-7; D remains ambiguous. From germline, CDR1 is SGHDT and CDR2 YYEEEE. V was cut by 2 bases and J by 2 bases, with 11 bases left in between. The CDR3 runs 14 residues. The CDR3 protein is CASSLGSIPYEQYF. CDR3 sequence (DNA): TGTGCCAGCAGCTTAGGCAGTATCCCCTACGAGCAGTACTTC.

The genes are TRBV9 and TRBJ2-7; 9 bases are shared with TRBD2. The CDR3 runs 15 residues. Germline V lookup: CDR1 SGDLS, CDR2 YYNGEE. V dropped 4 bases and J dropped 4; count of bases not matched to a gene: 9. CDR3 nucleotide sequence: TGTGCCAGCAGCCCCGTCGCGCGGGAGGGGTACGAGCAGTACTTC. Its protein is CASSPVAREGYEQYF. The variable domain in full, with the rest retrieved from reference TRBV9 and TRBJ2-7, is DSGVTQTPKHLITATGQRVTLRCSPRSGDLSVYWYQQSLDQGLQFLIQYYNGEERAKGNILERFSAQQFPDLHSELNLSSLELGDSALYFCASSPVAREGYEQYFGPGTRLTVT.